This T cell receptor beta chain originates from a study of blood T cell repertoires in COVID-19. Background on the study: There were acute and convalescent COVID-19 samples, and they came from the United States, Italy and Spain. PBMCs, B-cell-depleted T cells, or T cells were the source of the cDNA or gDNA that made up the material.

The CDR3 covers 11 residues. V lost 5 bases and J lost 12, with 16 bases in between. Germline V lookup: CDR1 DFQATT, CDR2 SNEGSKA (reference sequence). TCRdb keeps only in-frame clones here, not all; method: immunoSEQ multiplex PCR. The data contain under 250,000 clones, about 91% of them singletons. Sequencing was carried out using peripheral blood. The receptor comes from a man aged 25 to 45 with acute or convalescent COVID-19. V is TRBV20-1 and J is TRBJ1-2; the D gene is possibly TRBD1 (5 bases). The CDR3 sequence is CSAALGLWHTF. The CDR3 nucleotides read TGCAGTGCTGCCCTGGGGCTTTGGCACACCTTC.